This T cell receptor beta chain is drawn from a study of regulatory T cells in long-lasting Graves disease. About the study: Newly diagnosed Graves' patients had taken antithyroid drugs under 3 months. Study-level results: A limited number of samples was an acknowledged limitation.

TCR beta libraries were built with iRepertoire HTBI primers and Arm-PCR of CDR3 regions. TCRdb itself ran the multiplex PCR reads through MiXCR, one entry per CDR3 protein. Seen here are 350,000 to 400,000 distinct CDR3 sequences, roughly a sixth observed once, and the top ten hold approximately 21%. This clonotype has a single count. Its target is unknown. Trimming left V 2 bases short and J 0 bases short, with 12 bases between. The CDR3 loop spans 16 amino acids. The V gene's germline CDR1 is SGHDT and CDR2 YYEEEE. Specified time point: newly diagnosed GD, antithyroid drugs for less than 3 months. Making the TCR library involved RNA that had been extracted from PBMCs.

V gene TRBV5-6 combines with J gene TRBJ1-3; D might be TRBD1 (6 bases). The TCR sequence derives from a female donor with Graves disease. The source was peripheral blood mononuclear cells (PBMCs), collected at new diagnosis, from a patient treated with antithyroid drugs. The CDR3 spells CASSLLQGLSGNTIYF. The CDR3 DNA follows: TGTGCCAGCAGCTTACTACAGGGACTCTCTGGAAACACCATATATTTT. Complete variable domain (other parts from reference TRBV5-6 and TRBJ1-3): DAGVTQSPTHLIKTRGQQVTLRCSPKSGHDTVSWYQQALGQGPQFIFQYYEEEERQRGNFPDRFSGHQFPNYSSELNVNALLLGDSALYLCASSLLQGLSGNTIYFGEGSWLTVV.